A single sample gave rise to the 16 T cell receptor beta chains below, sequenced in a study of T-cell reconstitution after alpha-beta-depleted transplantation in children. Unique molecular identifiers featured in how the TCRbeta library was prepared. MiXCR, applied by TCRdb to the PCR reads, yields one record per CDR3 protein. The table records just under 250,000 distinct CDR3 sequences, about 25% of them present only once. The specimen was PBMCs, collected before TCRalphabeta/CD19-depleted stem cell transplant. Receptors were obtained from a girl aged 2 to 10 with Fanconi anemia, due to receive a stem cell transplant.

This chain joins TRBV6-1 and TRBJ2-7; D perhaps matches TRBD1 (6 bases). V dropped 6 bases and J dropped 6 bases, with 24 bases sitting between them. From germline, CDR1 is MNHNS and CDR2 SASEGT. The CDR3 runs to 16 residues. DNA for the CDR3: TGTGCCAGCAGCCTAGCTGGGGGCCGACCTTCGGGCGAGCAGTACTTC. This translates into CASSLAGGRPSGEQYF.

This clonotype has ten or more counts. The rearrangement joins TRBV7-2 to TRBJ2-1, with 7 bases lining up with TRBD2. Germline CDR1 is SGHTA and CDR2 is FQGNSA. The CDR3 sequence is 16 residues long. Trimming removed 5 bases from V and 4 bases from J; junction bases left unmatched: 11. Here the CDR3 reads CASSPRLAWDYNEQFF. CDR3 coding DNA: TGTGCCAGCAGCCCCAGACTAGCTTGGGATTACAATGAGCAGTTCTTC.

The genes are TRBV29-1 and TRBJ1-5; the D is unclear. The CDR3 is 11 residues long. Per germline, CDR1 SQVTM and CDR2 ANQGSEA. With 4 bases removed from V and 5 bases from J, the gap between germline ends came to 6 bases. The CDR3 DNA follows: TGCAGCGTTGGAGCGGATCAGCCCCAGCATTTT. Amino acid sequence: CSVGADQPQHF.

This clonotype was detected many times. V usage is TRBV20-1 and J usage is TRBJ1-2, with D possibly TRBD1 on 5 matching bases. Trimming cost V 3 bases and J 8 bases, with 10 bases left between them. This CDR3 has 11 amino acids. Germline CDR1 and CDR2: DFQATT and SNEGSKA (reference sequence). The CDR3 spells CSASAGFGYTF. The CDR3 region has the DNA TGCAGTGCTAGCGCAGGGTTCGGCTACACCTTC.

V and J are TRBV19 and TRBJ2-7; 8 nucleotides agree with TRBD2. This CDR3 contains 14 residues. From germline, CDR1 is LNHDA and CDR2 SQIVND (reference sequence). The junction had 12 bases not matched to a gene; V was cut back by 4 bases and J by 10 bases. The CDR3 region is CASSTSRLAPLQYF. The CDR3 nucleotides read TGTGCCAGTAGTACCTCCAGACTAGCGCCACTTCAGTACTTC.

This clonotype was counted between two and nine times. V gene TRBV7-2 combines with J gene TRBJ2-7, with 10 positions matching TRBD1. This CDR3 is built from 14 residues. The V and J ends lost 3 bases and 6 bases, in that order; junction bases with no gene match: 5. The germline V gene encodes CDR1 SGHTA and CDR2 FQGNSA. The CDR3 nucleotides are TGTGCCAGCAGCTTTAGTGACAGGGGGCTCGAGCAGTACTTC. Encoded protein: CASSFSDRGLEQYF.

This CDR3 is CASTEGETQYF. The CDR3, as DNA: TGTGCCAGTACCGAAGGGGAGACCCAGTACTTC. The V and J genes are TRBV12-3 or TRBV12-4 and TRBJ2-5, with unresolved D. V was clipped by 9 bases and J by 5 bases, with 10 bases between them. CDR3 length: 11 residues.

The rearrangement links TRBV3-1 to TRBJ2-5; 9 positions agree with TRBD2. V was pared by 4 bases and J by 3 bases, with 6 bases of the junction left unmatched. There are 15 residues in the CDR3. The germline CDR1 and CDR2 sequences are LGHDT and YNNKEL (reference sequence). The CDR3 loop reads CASSLAGTSKETQYF. CDR3 in DNA: TGTGCCAGCAGCCTTGCCGGGACTAGCAAAGAGACCCAGTACTTC.

J is TRBJ2-7 and V is TRBV28; D may correspond to TRBD1 or TRBD2 (5 bases each). The CDR3 runs to 14 residues. V was trimmed by 7 bases and J by 1 base, leaving 14 bases between them. Germline assignment: CDR1 MDHEN and CDR2 SYDVKM. The CDR3 nucleotides read TGTGCCAGCACCCCGACTGGGGGTTCCTACGAGCAGTACTTC. Translated, it gives CASTPTGGSYEQYF.

The chain combines TRBV24-1 with TRBJ2-1; D is perhaps TRBD2 (6 bases). The ends were cut back, 4 bases at V and 0 bases at J, with 12 bases in the middle. Per germline, CDR1 KGHDR and CDR2 SFDVKD. The CDR3 is made up of 16 amino acids. The CDR3 DNA sequence: TGTGCCACCAGTGAAGAGGAGGGAGCCTCCTACAATGAGCAGTTCTTC. This translates into CATSEEEGASYNEQFF.

This clonotype was found many times. The chain employs TRBV25-1 and TRBJ1-2; 7 bases fit TRBD1. Germline CDR1 is MGHDK and CDR2 is SYGVNS. The CDR3 loop spans 15 amino acids. J gave up 1 base and V 4 bases, and 6 bases lay outside the gene matches. CDR3 residues: CASSGEGAHNYGYTF. CDR3 bases: TGTGCCAGCAGTGGTGAGGGGGCCCATAACTATGGCTACACCTTC.

Notes on this clonotype: A much larger clone is a single base away; this may be a read error. CDR3 sequence (DNA): TGCTGTGCTAGAGACCGGGACAGGGGGCATTATGGCTACACCTTC. Its translation is CCARDRDRGHYGYTF. The chain joins TRBV20-1 to TRBJ1-2, with 12 bases that match TRBD1. From germline, CDR1 is DFQATT and CDR2 SNEGSKA (reference sequence). The CDR3 covers 15 residues.

The gene calls are TRBV20-1 and TRBJ2-5; 11 bases line up with TRBD2. J gave up 9 bases and V 3 bases, and 18 bases lay outside the gene matches. The CDR3 consists of 17 residues. The germline gives CDR1 DFQATT, CDR2 SNEGSKA (reference sequence). CDR3 loop: CSARSLAGGRAPWAQYF. The CDR3 region has the DNA TGCAGTGCTAGGAGTCTAGCGGGGGGACGTGCACCATGGGCCCAGTACTTC.

Ten or more counts support this clonotype. The V gene is TRBV29-1, the J gene TRBJ2-1, with unresolved D. This CDR3 is built from 14 residues. Germline CDR1 SQVTM, CDR2 ANQGSEA. Deletions cut 3 bases from V and 0 bases from J, with 9 bases between. CDR3 sequence (DNA): TGCAGCGTTGAGGGGATTCACTCCTACAATGAGCAGTTCTTC. Its translation: CSVEGIHSYNEQFF.

This chain joins TRBV29-1 and TRBJ1-1, with D perhaps matching TRBD1 (6 bases). Germline V gene sequence: CDR1 SQVTM, CDR2 ANQGSEA. CDR3 size: 14 residues. V lost 7 bases, J lost 4 bases, and 19 bases lay in between. CDR3 sequence reads: CSAHTDSGPTEAFF. The CDR3 DNA sequence: TGCAGCGCCCACACGGACAGCGGGCCCACTGAAGCTTTCTTT.

This clonotype was counted a few times. The chain joins TRBV21-1 to TRBJ2-7; whether TRBD1, the table's D call, matches the DNA was not checked. TRBV21-1 is recorded as a pseudogene. The CDR3 runs 13 residues. CDR3 sequence reads: CASSIGIHYEQYF. In nucleotides, the CDR3 is TGTGCCAGCAGCATCGGGATCCACTACGAGCAGTACTTC.